A single sample is the source of the 27 T cell receptor beta chains below, sequenced in a study of cytomegalovirus exposure and HLA in healthy donors. This PCR relied on a set of 60 Vbeta primers and 13 Jbeta primers. Profiled with immunoSEQ multiplex PCR; TCRdb holds only in-frame clones, not every one. The table lists around 200,000 clones, 84% of them singletons. Sequenced sample: PBMCs. All receptors come from a girl under 10 years old in good health and CMV-seropositive.

The chain has TRBV11-2 and TRBJ2-6; weak D call: TRBD1 (6 bases). CDR1 SGHAT and CDR2 FQNNGV come from the germline V gene. The CDR3 has 15 amino acids. V shed 1 base and J shed 8 bases, with 12 bases lying between them. The CDR3 DNA reads as TGTGCCAGCAGCTTAGGTCTGAGGGGGACCAACGTCCTGACTTTC. Translation: CASSLGLRGTNVLTF. The full variable domain, its missing parts supplied by reference TRBV11-2 and TRBJ2-6, is EAGVAQSPRYKIIEKRQSVAFWCNPISGHATLYWYQQILGQGPKLLIQFQNNGVVDDSQLPKDRFSAERLKGVDSTLKIQPAKLEDSAVYLCASSLGLRGTNVLTFGAGSRLTVL.

The chain is built from TRBV5-1 and TRBJ1-2, with TRBD1 matching over 7 bases. CDR1 is SGHRS, CDR2 YFSETQ, per germline. V trimming: 0 bases; J trimming: 4 bases; junction bases outside the gene matches: 9. The CDR3 loop spans 16 amino acids. Written as DNA, the CDR3 is TGCGCCAGCAGCTTGGACCGCCGGGACAGTTTCTATGGCTACACCTTC. Translating gives CASSLDRRDSFYGYTF.

This chain connects TRBV6-5 to TRBJ2-1; 7 positions match TRBD2. Germline assignment: CDR1 MNHEY and CDR2 SVGAGI. This CDR3 region has 14 residues. V dropped 10 bases and J dropped 0; count of bases not matched to a gene: 6. The CDR3 region is CATLGGSSYNEQFF. CDR3 sequence (DNA): TGTGCCACCCTCGGGGGGAGCTCCTACAATGAGCAGTTCTTC.

The rearrangement uses TRBV9 and TRBJ1-4, with D maybe TRBD1 (6 bases). Germline CDR1 reads SGDLS; CDR2 reads YYNGEE. CDR3 length equals 15 residues. V gave up 0 bases and J gave up 7 bases, with 13 bases separating them. CDR3 in amino acids: CASSVEGTRGEKLFF. CDR3 DNA sequence: TGTGCCAGCAGCGTAGAGGGGACCAGGGGTGAAAAACTGTTTTTT.

The chain carries TRBV10-3 and TRBJ2-7, with D uncertain. Germline-derived CDR1 and CDR2 are ENHRY and SYGVKD. The germline V and J ends were trimmed by 2 bases and 6 bases, with 5 bases remaining between them. This CDR3 contains 11 residues. The CDR3 nucleotides are TGTGCCATCAGTGAGGTGAGCGAGCAGTACTTC. As protein: CAISEVSEQYF.

DNA of the CDR3: TGTGCCAGCAGCCGAAGCCTAGGAGGGAATGAGCAGTTCTTC. Amino acid sequence: CASSRSLGGNEQFF. The V and J genes are TRBV27 and TRBJ2-1; perhaps TRBD2 as D (6 bases). Trimming left V 6 bases short and J 7 bases short, with 16 bases between. The CDR3 runs to 14 residues. Germline values: CDR1 MNHEY, CDR2 SMNVEV (reference sequence).

This clone was detected only once. The V gene is TRBV6-5, the J gene TRBJ2-7, with 9 nucleotides matching TRBD2. This CDR3 is built from 15 residues. V was clipped by 5 bases and J by 0 bases; unmatched bases: 5. In germline, CDR1 is MNHEY, CDR2 SVGAGI. CDR3 in amino acids: CASSGKAGGSYEQYF. The DNA of the CDR3 is TGTGCCAGCAGTGGTAAAGCGGGAGGCTCCTACGAGCAGTACTTC.

This clone was seen a handful of times. The chain couples TRBV9 to TRBJ1-5; D is unclear. CDR3 length equals 13 residues. Trimming removed 4 bases from V and 5 bases from J, with 10 bases in between. Germline values: CDR1 SGDLS, CDR2 YYNGEE. The CDR3 loop is CASSREFDQPQHF. CDR3 bases: TGTGCCAGCAGCAGGGAGTTCGATCAGCCCCAGCATTTT.

This clone appeared a few times. The chain couples TRBV7-6 to TRBJ1-4; D not certain. Germline V gene data show CDR1 as SGHVS and CDR2 as FNYEAQ. V dropped 9 bases and J dropped 5 bases, with 10 bases sitting between them. This CDR3 has 12 residues. In DNA form, the CDR3 reads TGTGCCAGATACCCCGGGAATGAAAAACTGTTTTTT. Its protein product is CARYPGNEKLFF.

Concerning this clone itself: Compared with germline, one end of the junction differs, possibly owing to a read error. The chain links TRBV7-7 to TRBJ2-7; perhaps TRBD2 as D (5 bases). Germline V gene sequence: CDR1 SSHAT, CDR2 FNYEAQ (reference sequence). The length of the CDR3 is 13 residues. DNA of the CDR3: TGTGCTAGCAGCCCTGGACTCTCCTACGAGCAGTACTTC. Residues: CASSPGLSYEQYF.

This chain links TRBV21-1 with TRBJ2-2; the tabulated D call, TRBD2, remains unverified against the DNA. TRBV21-1 is noted as a pseudogene. The CDR3 is made up of 12 amino acids. The CDR3 here is CATPQRPGELFF. The CDR3 bases are TGTGCCACCCCGCAGAGGCCCGGGGAGCTGTTTTTT.

This clone was detected only once. This sequence joins TRBV11-2 and TRBJ2-7, with 10 bases matching TRBD2. Looked up from germline, CDR1 is SGHAT and CDR2 is FQNNGV. V shed 5 bases and J 6 bases; nucleotides not matched to a gene: 4. This CDR3 region has 13 residues. CDR3 DNA: TGTGCCAGCAGCGGGACTAGCGCATGCGAGCAGTACTTC. It codes for CASSGTSACEQYF.

The genes are TRBV15 and TRBJ1-2; D perhaps matches TRBD1 (5 bases). Per germline, CDR1 LNHNV and CDR2 YYDKDF (reference sequence). The CDR3 is 15 residues long. The V end lost 2 bases, the J end lost 2 bases, and 12 bases lay between the germline ends. CDR3 loop: CATSRTAGSNYGYTF. The CDR3 nucleotides read TGTGCCACCAGCAGAACCGCAGGGTCCAACTATGGCTACACCTTC.

This clone has a single count. This rearrangement joins TRBV20-1 to TRBJ1-1; D is undetermined. The germline V gene has CDR1 DFQATT and CDR2 SNEGSKA (reference sequence). The CDR3 totals 10 residues. Deletions cut 1 base from V and 11 bases from J, with 8 bases between. The CDR3 sequence is CSARGGNAFF. Written as DNA, the CDR3 is TGCAGTGCTAGAGGCGGGAACGCTTTCTTT.

This clone was observed once. Written as DNA, the CDR3 is TGTGCCAGCAGCTTATCTGGGGGGGCTGACAATGAGCAGTTCTTC. It encodes CASSLSGGADNEQFF. This chain links TRBV7-3 with TRBJ2-1, with D maybe TRBD2 (7 bases). The germline V gene encodes CDR1 SGHTA and CDR2 FQGTGA. V lost 2 bases and J 5 bases, leaving 13 bases between the germline ends. The CDR3 is 15 residues long.

The chain carries TRBV12-5 and TRBJ2-7; TRBD2 matches 7 bases. Losses at the gene ends were 0 bases for V and 0 bases for J; bases not matched to a gene: 5. Germline CDR1 reads LGHNT; CDR2 reads FRNRAP. The CDR3 covers 16 residues. The chain's CDR3 is CASGLVRGDYSYEQYF. DNA of the CDR3: TGTGCTAGTGGTTTGGTACGGGGGGATTACTCCTACGAGCAGTACTTC.

In its sample, this clone was seen a few times. The CDR3 nucleotides read TGTGCCAGCAGCTTTGGACAGTATAATTCACCCCTCCACTTT. Protein sequence: CASSFGQYNSPLHF. The chain is built from TRBV13 and TRBJ1-6; D is possibly TRBD1 (6 bases). Germline loops: CDR1 PRHDT, CDR2 FYEKMQ (reference sequence). The CDR3 is 14 amino acids. V lost 3 bases to trimming and J lost 4 bases, with 7 bases between them.

This chain connects TRBV9 to TRBJ2-3; 7 nucleotides agree with TRBD1. Per the germline V gene, CDR1 is SGDLS and CDR2 is YYNGEE. The CDR3 is 14 amino acids. The V segment lost 4 bases and the J segment 4 bases; nucleotides outside the gene matches: 6. The CDR3, as DNA: TGTGCCAGCAGCCCCGGGACAGTATCAGATACGCAGTATTTT. Translated, it gives CASSPGTVSDTQYF. The full variable domain, its missing parts supplied by reference TRBV9 and TRBJ2-3, is DSGVTQTPKHLITATGQRVTLRCSPRSGDLSVYWYQQSLDQGLQFLIQYYNGEERAKGNILERFSAQQFPDLHSELNLSSLELGDSALYFCASSPGTVSDTQYFGPGTRLTVL.

The chain employs TRBV27 and TRBJ2-1; tentative D call: TRBD2 (6 bases). Germline CDR1 and CDR2: MNHEY and SMNVEV (reference sequence). The CDR3 runs to 13 residues. The ends were cut back, 10 bases at V and 5 bases at J, with 15 bases in the middle. The CDR3, as DNA: TGTGCCACCCGTACGGGACTCCACAATGAGCAGTTCTTC. Translating gives CATRTGLHNEQFF.

The chain is built from TRBV19 and TRBJ2-7; possible D gene TRBD2, 6 bases. The CDR3 loop spans 16 amino acids. Germline V lookup: CDR1 LNHDA, CDR2 SQIVND (reference sequence). V was trimmed by 6 bases and J by 0 bases, leaving 18 bases between them. The CDR3 sequence: CASRAVAFGSSYEQYF. The CDR3 region has the DNA TGTGCCAGTAGGGCGGTCGCTTTCGGGAGCTCCTACGAGCAGTACTTC.

The chain couples TRBV18 to TRBJ2-1; no reliable D call. This CDR3 is built from 16 residues. With 2 bases removed from V and 9 bases from J, the gap between germline ends came to 20 bases. Germline V gene sequence: CDR1 KGHSH, CDR2 LQKENI. CDR3 bases: TGTGCCAGCTCACCAAGAGGCGGAAATGGTGGCCCTGAGCAGTTCTTC. Its translation is CASSPRGGNGGPEQFF.

This clone was observed a few times. The chain's CDR3 is CASSLIQGSTYEQYF. CDR3 in DNA: TGTGCCAGCAGCTTGATCCAGGGTTCCACCTACGAGCAGTACTTC. The rearrangement joins TRBV5-4 to TRBJ2-7; D might be TRBD1 (5 bases). V dropped 1 base and J dropped 2 bases, with 13 bases sitting between them. This CDR3 spans 15 amino acids. Germline loops: CDR1 SGHNT, CDR2 YYREEE (reference sequence).

V usage is TRBV2 and J usage is TRBJ2-5, with D possibly matching TRBD2 (7 bases). Matching the DNA end better, TRBJ2-7 makes the J call doubtful. This CDR3 has 16 residues. Germline CDR1 and CDR2: SNHLY and FYNNEI. The CDR3 reads CASSEEGGAFPDEQYF. In nucleotides, the CDR3 is TGTGCCAGCAGTGAAGAGGGGGGGGCCTTTCCCGACGAGCAGTACTTC.

The chain has TRBV4-1 and TRBJ1-4; tentatively, D is TRBD1 (5 bases). V shed 3 bases and J shed 8 bases, with 10 bases lying between them. From germline, CDR1 is MGHRA and CDR2 YSYEKL. This CDR3 is 13 amino acids long. CDR3 residues: CASSQTQGEKLFF. CDR3 DNA: TGCGCCAGCAGCCAGACGCAGGGAGAAAAACTGTTTTTT.

This clone was seen only a few times. CDR3 residues: CSARTTYEQYF. In DNA, the CDR3 is TGCAGTGCCAGAACTACCTACGAGCAGTACTTC. This chain links TRBV20-1 with TRBJ2-7; no definite D call. The germline V and J ends were trimmed by 6 bases and 2 bases, with 8 bases remaining between them. Germline V gives CDR1 DFQATT, CDR2 SNEGSKA (reference sequence). CDR3 length: 11 residues.

The chain uses TRBV7-3 and TRBJ2-7; D is ambiguous. CDR1 and CDR2 from the germline V gene are SGHTA and FQGTGA. This CDR3 is 13 amino acids long. Trimming shortened V by 3 bases and J by 3 bases, and 9 bases separated the two germline ends. The CDR3 loop reads CASSLGSRYEQYF. The DNA of the CDR3 is TGTGCCAGCAGCTTGGGTAGCCGCTACGAGCAGTACTTC.

This chain connects TRBV20-1 to TRBJ2-1; D is perhaps TRBD1 (6 bases). This CDR3 contains 11 residues. Germline V gene lookup returns CDR1 DFQATT and CDR2 SNEGSKA (reference sequence). V was shortened by 6 bases and J by 7 bases, with 10 bases between the two germline ends. The CDR3 is CSAGDKNEQFF. In nucleotides, the CDR3 is TGCAGTGCCGGGGACAAAAATGAGCAGTTCTTC.